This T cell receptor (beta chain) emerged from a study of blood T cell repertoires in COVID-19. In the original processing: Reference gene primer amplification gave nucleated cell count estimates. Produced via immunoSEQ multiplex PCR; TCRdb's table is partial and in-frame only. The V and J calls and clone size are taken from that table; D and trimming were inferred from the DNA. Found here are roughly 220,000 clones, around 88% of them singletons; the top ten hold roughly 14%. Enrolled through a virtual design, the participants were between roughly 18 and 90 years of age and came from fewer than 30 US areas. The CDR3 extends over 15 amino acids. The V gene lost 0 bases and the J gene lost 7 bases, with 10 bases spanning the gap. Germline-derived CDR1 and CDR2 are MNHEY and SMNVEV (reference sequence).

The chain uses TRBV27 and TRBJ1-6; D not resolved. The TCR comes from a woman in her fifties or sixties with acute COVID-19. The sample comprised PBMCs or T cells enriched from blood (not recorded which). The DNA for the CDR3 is TGTGCCAGCAGTTTATCACCAGGTGGAAATTCACCCCTCCACTTT. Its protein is CASSLSPGGNSPLHF.